The entry below describes one TCR beta chain. Trimming removed 1 base from V and 5 bases from J, with 9 bases in between. CDR1 SEHNR and CDR2 FQNEAQ come from the germline V gene (reference sequence). The CDR3 totals 14 residues. Treatment of the sample: preoperative locoregional IRX-2 cytokine immunotherapy. The sample comes from a study of preoperative IRX-2 immunotherapy in early breast cancer. Profiling relied on immunoSEQ multiplex PCR, and the TCRdb table lists in-frame clones only, not all of them. The data hold about 62,000 clones, with roughly 94% observed a single time. This sequence joins TRBV7-9 and TRBJ2-1; D may be TRBD1 (6 bases). The sample was collected from a patient treated with IRX-2 immunotherapy. This TCR came from a human donor with breast cancer. DNA for the CDR3: TGTGCCAGCAGCTTAGTTGGACAGAACAATGAGCAGTTCTTC. Residues: CASSLVGQNNEQFF.